These 7 T cell receptor beta chains were sequenced from one sample in a study of TIL therapy for anti-PD-1-resistant metastatic lung cancer. Documented time point: pre-treatment sample, taken before nivolumab and TIL therapy. Sequencing used immunoSEQ v3. The assay was immunoSEQ multiplex PCR, and TCRdb's table has in-frame clones only and misses some. The sample shows around 55,000 clones, approximately 78% of them seen only once. Sequenced here: blood, sampled at baseline. These receptors all stem from a person between 25 and 80 years old with non-small cell lung cancer.

The chain uses TRBV28 and TRBJ2-7; unclear D gene. The V end lost 3 bases, the J end lost 3 bases, and 3 bases lay between the germline ends. Per the germline V gene, CDR1 is MDHEN and CDR2 is SYDVKM. The CDR3 loop spans 11 amino acids. CDR3 in DNA: TGTGCCAGCAGTTTGGGCTACGAGCAGTACTTC. It translates to CASSLGYEQYF.

The chain is built from TRBV7-2 and TRBJ1-1, with D unclear. Trimming left V 3 bases short and J 0 bases short, with 11 bases between. This CDR3 is 15 amino acids long. From germline, CDR1 is SGHTA and CDR2 FQGNSA. The chain's CDR3 is CASSLRRDMNTEAFF. The CDR3 DNA reads TGTGCCAGCAGCTTGCGCAGAGACATGAACACTGAAGCTTTCTTT.

The chain joins TRBV19 to TRBJ2-7; a weak D match, TRBD1 (6 bases). V was trimmed by 2 bases and J by 6 bases, leaving 11 bases between them. Germline V gives CDR1 LNHDA, CDR2 SQIVND (reference sequence). CDR3 length: 13 amino acids. CDR3 DNA sequence: TGTGCCAGTAGTATAAACCTGGGGGCCGAGCAGTACTTC. This translates into CASSINLGAEQYF.

The genes are TRBV29-1 and TRBJ2-1; D unresolved. Looked up from germline, CDR1 is SQVTM and CDR2 is ANQGSEA. V was trimmed by 5 bases and J by 3 bases, leaving 8 bases between them. The CDR3 runs 12 residues. In DNA, the CDR3 is TGCAGCGTTCTGACCGACTACAATGAGCAGTTCTTC. Its protein product is CSVLTDYNEQFF.

The gene calls are TRBV7-7 and TRBJ2-5; TRBD2 is a possible D gene (6 bases). Trimming removed 1 base at V and 5 bases at J, with 14 bases between. Looked up from germline, CDR1 is SSHAT and CDR2 is FNYEAQ (reference sequence). This CDR3 is built from 15 residues. The CDR3 protein is CASSLERSGRETQYF. CDR3 bases: TGTGCCAGCAGCTTAGAAAGGTCAGGGAGGGAGACCCAGTACTTC.

This rearrangement joins TRBV6-1 to TRBJ1-1; D remains ambiguous. Between the trimmed V and J ends, which lost 2 bases and 6 bases, there was a span of 10 bases. The CDR3 is made up of 13 amino acids. The germline CDR1 and CDR2 sequences are MNHNS and SASEGT. In DNA, the CDR3 is TGTGCCAGCAGTGAACAGCGTAGCCCTGAAGCTTTCTTT. Translated: CASSEQRSPEAFF.

This clone was seen only a few times. The chain combines TRBV11-2 with TRBJ2-5; 11 positions agree with TRBD2. Germline CDR1 is SGHAT and CDR2 is FQNNGV. The junction had 10 bases not matched to a gene; V was cut back by 8 bases and J by 2 bases. The CDR3 has 16 residues. The CDR3: CASGLGTSGQQETQYF. CDR3 sequence (DNA): TGTGCCAGCGGCCTGGGGACTAGCGGACAGCAAGAGACCCAGTACTTC.